This T cell receptor beta chain was sequenced for a study of T-cell reconstitution after alpha-beta-depleted transplantation in children. Study-wide points: The main origin of T-cell counts and diversity one year after transplant was newly produced T cells. Diversity of TCRbeta at day 60 was high in some patients, arising from surviving recipient T cells and thymic progenitors. Alpha-beta T cells present about two months after transplant were reported to originate from several hundred expanded graft clones.

This CDR3 comprises 12 residues. Trimming pared 2 bases from V and 10 bases from J, leaving 9 bases between. Looked up from germline, CDR1 is SGHDN and CDR2 is FVKESK. The authors prepared the TCRbeta library with unique molecular identifiers. TCRdb processed the PCR reads anew with MiXCR; each CDR3 protein has one entry. The sample contains 580,000 or so distinct CDR3 sequences, about 23% of which appear only once. There are many counts of this clonotype. Its antigen is as yet unknown. The sample here was PBMCs, mostly from graft donor cells, taken 360 days after TCRalphabeta/CD19-depleted stem cell transplant. The V gene is TRBV14, the J gene TRBJ2-1; D is ambiguous. This clonotype was obtained from a boy in the first two years of life who had a stem cell transplant for acute myeloid leukemia, so the T cells may come from the graft donor. CDR3 bases: TGTGCCAGCAGCCAAAACGGTCGGGAGCAGTTCTTC. This sequence encodes CASSQNGREQFF.